Listed below are T cell receptor beta chains from one sample, sequenced in a study of blood T cell repertoires in COVID-19. Sequenced by immunoSEQ multiplex PCR; TCRdb stores in-frame clones only, minus some. The sample lists under 150,000 clones; around 89% were seen once. Sequencing was done on a sample of peripheral blood. Receptors originate from a man in his sixties or seventies with active COVID-19. Each CDR3 is given with its conserved first and last residue. D genes are given only for firm matches. Only part of the rows carry a size: once, few, many, or a class if the clone is expanded.

>NA|TRBV20-1|NA|TRBJ1-4
TGCAGTGCTAGGCGGGGTGAAAAACTGTTTTTT
CSARRGEKLFF
>NA|TRBV19|TRBD1|TRBJ1-6
TGTGCCAGTAGTATCCGGACAGGGGAAAATTCACCCCTCCACTTT
CASSIRTGENSPLHF
>NA|TRBV7-3|NA|TRBJ2-4
TGTGCCAGCAGCTTCGGCGGTGGAAACATTCAGTACTTC
CASSFGGGNIQYF
>few|TRBV7-3|TRBD2|TRBJ2-3
TGTGCCAGCAGCTTAGCTAGCGGGAGGGCAGATACGCAGTATTTT
CASSLASGRADTQYF
>NA|TRBV24-1|TRBD1|TRBJ2-5
TGTGCCACTTCCGGGACAGGGGCCACCGGAGAGACCCAGTACTTC
CATSGTGATGETQYF
>NA|TRBV3-1/TRBV3-2|TRBD2|TRBJ2-1
TGTGCCAGCAGCAACACGGGACTAGTCTCGGATGAGCAGTTCTTC
CASSNTGLVSDEQFF
>NA|TRBV9|TRBD2|TRBJ2-3
TGTGCCAGCAGCGCTCGCGCAGGGACTAGCGGGAGAGATACGCAGTATTTT
CASSARAGTSGRDTQYF
>NA|TRBV7-9|TRBD2|TRBJ2-1
TGTGCCAGCAGAGCGGGAGTCGTCTCCTACAATGAGCAGTTCTTC
CASRAGVVSYNEQFF
>few|TRBV7-9|TRBD2|TRBJ2-3
TGTGCTTGTGAGCAGGGAGGGGATACGCAGTATTTT
CACEQGGDTQYF
>NA|TRBV5-4|NA|TRBJ2-2
TGTGCCAGCAGAACCGGGACTCAGGACACCGGGGAGCTGTTTTTT
CASRTGTQDTGELFF
>NA|TRBV5-6|TRBD1|TRBJ1-5
TGTGCCAGCAGCTTCTCCAGGGGGACAAACAATCAGCCCCAGCATTTT
CASSFSRGTNNQPQHF
>NA|TRBV2|NA|TRBJ2-2
TGTGCCAGCAGTGAGGTCAGAACGAACACCGGGGAGCTGTTTTTT
CASSEVRTNTGELFF
>NA|TRBV28|TRBD2|TRBJ2-1
TGTGCCAGCAGTGCCTCCGGGTGGCGGGAGGAATACAATGAGCAGTTCTTC
CASSASGWREEYNEQFF
>NA|TRBV2|TRBD1|TRBJ2-7
TGTGCCAGCAGTGTAACCGGGACAGGGCCCTACGAGCAGTACTTC
CASSVTGTGPYEQYF
>few|TRBV5-8|NA|TRBJ2-7
TGTGCCTCTAGCGTTGAGCAGTACTTC
CASSVEQYF
>once|TRBV7-6|TRBD1|TRBJ1-1
TGTGCCAGCACTCGGACAGGGGGCGCGAAGAGGAAAACTGAAGCTTTCTTT
CASTRTGGAKRKTEAFF
>NA|TRBV10-2|NA|TRBJ2-7
TGCGCCAGCAGTGGGCGGGGTATAGGCGAGCAGTACTTC
CASSGRGIGEQYF
>once|TRBV28|NA|TRBJ2-7
TGTGCCAGCAGTGGCCAGTACGAGCAGTACTTC
CASSGQYEQYF
>NA|TRBV18|TRBD1|TRBJ2-7
TGTGCCAGCTCACCCGGGACAGACCGTGCCTACGAGCAGTACTTC
CASSPGTDRAYEQYF
>once|TRBV14|TRBD2|TRBJ2-1
TGTGCCAGCAGGGCGACTAGCGGGAGGTTCAATGAGCAGTTCTTC
CASRATSGRFNEQFF
>NA|TRBV6-5|TRBD1|TRBJ1-1
TGTGCCAGCAGTAGGGACAGGGTGAACACTGAAGCTTTCTTT
CASSRDRVNTEAFF
>NA|TRBV6-1|NA|TRBJ1-1
TGTGCCAGCAGTGAAATAGTTGGGGGCCAGAACACTGAAGCTTTCTTT
CASSEIVGGQNTEAFF
>NA|TRBV5-1|NA|TRBJ2-1
TGCGCCAGCAGCCCCGCTCGCGGTTCCTACAATGAGCAGTTCTTC
CASSPARGSYNEQFF
>NA|TRBV2|NA|TRBJ1-1
TGTGCCAGCAGTCGGGGGACTGAAGCTTTCTTT
CASSRGTEAFF
>NA|TRBV3-1/TRBV3-2|TRBD2|TRBJ2-3
TGTGCCAGCAGCCAAGATCAGGAGGGGACTAGGATCACAGATACGCAGTATTTT
CASSQDQEGTRITDTQYF
>NA|TRBV29-1|TRBD1|TRBJ2-3
TGCAGCGTTGATGGGTGGACAGGGGCGACAGATACGCAGTATTTT
CSVDGWTGATDTQYF
>NA|TRBV4-3|TRBD1|TRBJ1-2
TGCGCCAGCAGCCAGGTCGGACAGGGCATGATTTATGGCTACACCTTC
CASSQVGQGMIYGYTF
>NA|TRBV5-1|NA|TRBJ1-3
TGCGCCAGCAGCGCTAACGGGGGCTCTGGAAACACCATATATTTT
CASSANGGSGNTIYF
>NA|TRBV28|NA|TRBJ1-5
TGTGCCAGCAGACGGGTCCCTAGCAATCAGCCCCAGCATTTT
CASRRVPSNQPQHF
>NA|TRBV7-9|NA|TRBJ2-7
TGTGCCATCCTCGCCGGGACAACCTACGAGCAGTACTTC
CAILAGTTYEQYF
>NA|TRBV2|NA|TRBJ2-1
TGTGCCGGACCTTTCGCGGGATCCTCCTACAATGAGCAGTTCTTC
CAGPFAGSSYNEQFF
>NA|TRBV7-3|TRBD1|TRBJ1-6
TGTGCCAGCAGCTTAAATGCAGGGGGCGTCTCACCCCTCCACTTT
CASSLNAGGVSPLHF
>NA|TRBV7-2|TRBD2|TRBJ2-7
TGTGCCAGCAGCTTGGGGAGGGCGGGAGCTCCCTACGAGCAGTACTTC
CASSLGRAGAPYEQYF
>NA|TRBV5-4|TRBD1|TRBJ2-4
TGTGCCAGCAGCTTGACAGGGGCAAAAAACATTCAGTACTTC
CASSLTGAKNIQYF
>NA|TRBV7-2|NA|TRBJ1-1
TGTGCCAGCAGCCAGAACACTGAAGCTTTCTTT
CASSQNTEAFF
>NA|TRBV19|TRBD2|TRBJ2-2
TGTGCCAGTAGTATAGTAGCGGGAAACACCGGGGAGCTGTTTTTT
CASSIVAGNTGELFF
>NA|TRBV18|NA|TRBJ2-2
TGTGCCAGCTCCCAACAAGCGCGGGGTTACGGCACCGGGGAGCTGTTTTTT
CASSQQARGYGTGELFF
>few|TRBV12-3/TRBV12-4|NA|TRBJ1-2
TGTGCCAGCAGTTTGAGGGCGAGCTACACCTTC
CASSLRASYTF
>NA|TRBV27|TRBD1|TRBJ2-3
TGTGCCAGCGGAGACAGGGCGGGTACAGATACGCAGTATTTT
CASGDRAGTDTQYF
>NA|TRBV9|TRBD2|TRBJ2-1
TGTGCCAGCAGCCCCCCGCTAGCGGGAGGTGAGCAGTTCTTC
CASSPPLAGGEQFF
>NA|TRBV21-1|NA|TRBJ1-1
TGTGCCAGCAACAACCAGAACACTGAAGCTTTCTTT
CASNNQNTEAFF